This T cell receptor beta chain was obtained from a study of OX40 agonist ivuxolimab in advanced cancers. The study in broad terms: The costimulatory receptor OX40 (CD134) was targeted by ivuxolimab, a fully human IgG2 agonistic monoclonal antibody. Intravenous ivuxolimab was administered to patients every 2 weeks at six dose levels: 0.01, 0.1, 0.3, 1.5, 3 and 10 mg/kg. Of the roughly 51 patients in dose escalation, some 20 had hepatocellular carcinoma, about 15 had melanoma, 9 had renal cell carcinoma and 9 had head and neck cancer. In the dose-escalation cohort, 82.7% of patients were male, and the mean age was around 60 years, with a range of roughly 20 to 79. Patients were allowed to have had prior anti-PD-1, anti-PD-L1 or anti-CTLA-4 therapy, and roughly 40% of the dose-escalation patients had been treated with checkpoint inhibitors. Partial responses occurred in three dose-escalation patients: two with cutaneous melanoma and one with hepatocellular carcinoma. The point of sequencing TCRbeta in the periphery was to test whether ivuxolimab changed TCR sequence diversity and drove clonal T-cell expansion. The paper describes the monotherapy dose-escalation part (N of about 52 patients) of the phase I trial of ivuxolimab.

The trial excluded patients who had a history of autoimmune disease or were on systemic immunosuppression. Peripheral blood for TCR sequencing was drawn from every dose cohort at baseline, at cycle 4 day 1 and at cycle 7 day 1. The samples were taken from a phase I, first-in-human, multicenter, open-label dose-escalation trial of ivuxolimab. Adults with locally advanced or metastatic melanoma, renal cell, hepatocellular, or head and neck squamous cell carcinoma were enrolled in the trial. Before TCR sequencing, CD4+ and CD8+ T cells were separately sorted from peripheral blood. Genomic DNA was extracted from sorted cells for sequencing of the TCRbeta CDR3 region. The immunoSEQ Assay was used for sequencing of TCRbeta CDR3 regions. The source is immuneACCESS, and TCRdb retained only in-frame sequences with V and J called. Part of the clones is not carried over; for the studies checked, unresolved V genes explain less than half of this, and the remainder is unexplained. In all, the sample holds 65,000 to 75,000 clones, and roughly four fifths of those were seen once. The top ten clones comprise 6% to 8% of the sample.

General findings and caveats noted by the study authors: After ivuxolimab, more expanded clones were found on average in CD8+ T cells than in CD4+ T cells. The antigen specificity of the clonally expanded peripheral T cells was not determined. In the 0.1-3.0 mg/kg groups, partial responders had among the lowest normalized peripheral clonal expansion, particularly in CD8+ T cells. At doses from 0.1 to 3.0 mg/kg, clonal expansion was seen in both CD4+ and CD8+ blood T cells between baseline and week 6. Low levels of normalized T-cell clonal expansion were also shown by some nonresponding patients.

Points on this clone: The antigen it recognizes is unknown. No quality values exist for individual bases; no much larger clone is one base distant.

Source: CD4+ or CD8+ T cells sorted from blood, taken in a trial of the OX40 agonist ivuxolimab. This TCR was sampled from an adult with an advanced solid tumor such as melanoma, head and neck, liver or kidney cancer.

In nucleotides, the sequence is TGTGCCAGCAGTGAAACTAGCGGGGAAGAGACCCAGTACTTC. This yields the protein CASSETSGEETQYF. The sequence is built from TRBV6-1 and TRBJ2-5; the central 10 bases match TRBD2. After removal of 2 bases from V and 3 bases from J, the junction retains 0 bases not matched to a gene. Taken from cysteine to phenylalanine, the CDR3 has 14 residues. Kept here is only the CDR3 DNA, which spans 42 bases and is read in frame from base 1. CDR1 MNHNS and CDR2 SASEGT are derived from the germline V gene.